The clone carrying this TCR beta chain was detected many times. The record originates from a study of T cells in Graves' hyperthyroidism and ophthalmopathy. Regions amplified from RNA transcripts were the TCR beta CDR3 regions. Carried out on the TCR CDR3, a first-round RT-PCR used the HTBI primer set. TCRdb re-analysed the multiplex PCR reads in MiXCR, keeping a single row per CDR3 protein. Counted here are 130,000 or so distinct CDR3 sequences, 22% occurring once; the ten biggest clones make up roughly 73%. From germline, CDR1 is LNHDA and CDR2 SQIVND (reference sequence). The CDR3 length is 14 residues. Trimming removed 5 bases at V and 1 base at J, with 11 bases between.

The J gene is TRBJ1-1, the V gene TRBV19, with unresolved D. Specimen: blood. The sequence came from a woman in her forties or fifties with Graves' hyperthyroidism that later progressed to Graves' ophthalmopathy. DNA for the CDR3: TGTGCCAGTAGTCCCCGGGAGGAGAACACTGAAGCTTTCTTT. Amino acids: CASSPREENTEAFF. Full variable domain (missing parts from reference TRBV19 and TRBJ1-1): DGGITQSPKYLFRKEGQNVTLSCEQNLNHDAMYWYRQDPGQGLRLIYYSQIVNDFQKGDIAEGYSVSREKKESFPLTVTSAQKNPTAFYLCASSPREENTEAFFGQGTRLTVV.